The TCR beta chain under discussion was sequenced for a study of T cell responses to AZD1222 COVID-19 vaccine. Findings and caveats of the study: Donors in the cohort were predominantly white British and more often female, and clonal diversity was possibly underestimated. After the peak T cell response, and only then, were repertoires sampled.

As regards this clone: Its antigen is not identified.

The J segment lost 4 bases and the V segment lost 0 bases, leaving 9 bases of the junction unmatched. The CDR3 extends over 17 amino acids. Second doses that came at about 4 or about 12 weeks were put together. The method was immunoSEQ multiplex PCR; TCRdb's version includes in-frame clones alone and lacks a portion of them. The sample has roughly 180,000 clones, roughly nine tenths seen once. The TCR sequence derives from an adult who received the AZD1222 COVID-19 vaccine. The source material was peripheral blood, sampled 28 days after the second AZD1222 dose. The J gene is TRBJ1-1, the V gene TRBV5-3, with 10 bases that match TRBD1. TRBV5-3 belongs to the ORF category, with a function that is uncertain. The CDR3 DNA sequence: TGTGCCAGAAGCTTGGGCGTCGAATGGGACAGGGGCACTGAAGCTTTCTTT. Its translation: CARSLGVEWDRGTEAFF.